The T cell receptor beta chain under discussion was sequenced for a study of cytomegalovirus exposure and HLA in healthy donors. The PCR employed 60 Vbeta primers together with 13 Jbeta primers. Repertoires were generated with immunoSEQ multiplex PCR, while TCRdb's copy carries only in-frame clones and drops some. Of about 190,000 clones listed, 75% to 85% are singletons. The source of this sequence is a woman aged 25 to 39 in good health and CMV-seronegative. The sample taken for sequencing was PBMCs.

DNA for the CDR3: TGTGCCTGGAGTCCGACCCGGGTCCTGGGTGAGCAGTTCTTC. Translating gives CAWSPTRVLGEQFF. The J gene is TRBJ2-1, the V gene TRBV30; D gene unclear. This CDR3 region has 14 residues. CDR1 GTSNPN and CDR2 SVGIG come from the germline V gene (reference sequence). Trimming cost V 2 bases and J 9 bases, with 17 bases left between them.